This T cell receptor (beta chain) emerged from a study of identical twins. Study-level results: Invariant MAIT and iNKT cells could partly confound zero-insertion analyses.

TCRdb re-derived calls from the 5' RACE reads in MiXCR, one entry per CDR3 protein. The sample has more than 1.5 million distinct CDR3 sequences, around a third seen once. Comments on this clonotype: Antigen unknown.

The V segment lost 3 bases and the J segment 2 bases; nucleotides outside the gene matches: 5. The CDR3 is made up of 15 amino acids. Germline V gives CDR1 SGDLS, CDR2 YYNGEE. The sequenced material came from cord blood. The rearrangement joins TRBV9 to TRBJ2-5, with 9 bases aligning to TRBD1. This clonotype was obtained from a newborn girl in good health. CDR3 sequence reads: CASSGDRGVQETQYF. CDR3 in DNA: TGTGCCAGCAGCGGCGACAGGGGGGTTCAAGAGACCCAGTACTTC.